Sequencing of this T cell receptor (beta chain) was carried out in a study of OX40 agonist ivuxolimab in advanced cancers. Trimming stripped 3 bases from V and 2 bases from J, with 5 bases between. CDR1 WSHSY and CDR2 SAAADI come from the germline V gene. The CDR3 contains 13 residues. Produced via immunoSEQ multiplex PCR; TCRdb's table is partial and in-frame only. The table shows about 94,000 clones, with roughly 91% occurring only once. Only one count was recorded for this clone. As yet, its antigen is unknown. Study-wide results and caveats: No determination was made of the antigen specificity of the expanded peripheral T cells.

Blood sampling was done at baseline, cycle 4 day 1, and cycle 7 day 1. The sequence was collected from an adult with an advanced solid tumor such as melanoma, head and neck, liver or kidney cancer. Here the sequenced sample was CD4+ or CD8+ T cells sorted from blood, taken in a trial of the OX40 agonist ivuxolimab. This chain connects TRBV10-2 to TRBJ1-5, with D hard to call. The CDR3 sequence: CASSDRGNQPQHF. The CDR3 DNA follows: TGCGCCAGCAGTGACAGAGGCAATCAGCCCCAGCATTTT.